This T cell receptor (beta chain) came from a study of cytotoxic CD8 clonotypes in ibrutinib-treated CLL. Study information: Once patients had received a median roughly 11 months of treatment, range 6 to 36, response samples were obtained. Sequenced samples delivered averages of 200,000 to 300,000 productive templates and roughly 100,000 productive rearrangements. The study's findings and limits: At progression, clonality fell back toward baseline after rising at ibrutinib response.

Comments on this clone: Its antigen is unknown.

The table came from immunoSEQ multiplex PCR; TCRdb's copy has only in-frame clones and leaves some out. The sample has roughly 170,000 clones; roughly 80% are singletons. The receptor was isolated from a human donor with chronic lymphocytic leukemia. The input for sequencing was PBMCs, taken after 24 months of ibrutinib treatment.

The CDR3 nucleotides are TGTGCCATCAGTGAGTCGGGGACAGGAGGAGAGACCCAGTACTTC. Protein product: CAISESGTGGETQYF. The chain is built from TRBV10-3 and TRBJ2-5; 8 bases match TRBD1. The V segment lost 0 bases and the J segment 4 bases; nucleotides outside the gene matches: 4. Germline CDR1 ENHRY, CDR2 SYGVKD. This CDR3 spans 15 amino acids.